One and the same sample provided the 17 T cell receptor beta chains below, sequenced in a study of beta chain features in type 1 diabetes. Sequencing targeted expressed TCRB transcripts, as all isolated RNA had been reverse transcribed. TCRdb's copy holds only in-frame clones and misses some; the assay was immunoSEQ multiplex PCR. The sample carries about 150,000 clones, about 9.4% recorded once. The sequenced sample consisted of naive CD4+ T cells from blood. The receptors derive from a man younger than 35 in good health.

This clone was observed a handful of times. The rearrangement joins TRBV5-1 to TRBJ2-5; a possible D gene is TRBD1 (5 bases). CDR1 is SGHRS, CDR2 YFSETQ, per germline. This CDR3 has 18 residues. Trimming removed 2 bases from V and 5 bases from J, with 25 bases in between. The CDR3 DNA is TGCGCCAGCAGCTTATCCTCGACAGCACAAATAGGTCTGGAGACCCAGTACTTC. This encodes CASSLSSTAQIGLETQYF.

V and J are TRBV30 and TRBJ2-7; D perhaps matches TRBD1 (5 bases). V was clipped by 1 base and J by 5 bases, with 15 bases between them. CDR3 size: 14 residues. From germline, CDR1 is GTSNPN and CDR2 SVGIG (reference sequence). CDR3 amino acids: CAWSGAGLVHEQYF. In DNA form, the CDR3 reads TGTGCCTGGAGTGGGGCAGGGCTAGTTCACGAGCAGTACTTC.

This clone was seen a few times. In nucleotides, the CDR3 is TGTGCCGGCGGACAGGGCTATGGCTACACCTTC. Translating gives CAGGQGYGYTF. The rearrangement joins TRBV30 to TRBJ1-2; 8 bases match TRBD1. The CDR3 length is 11 residues. Germline V gene sequence: CDR1 GTSNPN, CDR2 SVGIG (reference sequence). Trimming cost V 8 bases and J 4 bases; bases outside gene matches: 3.

This clone was found many times. The chain combines TRBV23-1 with TRBJ1-2; TRBD1 agrees at 11 bases. Being an ORF, TRBV23-1 has a function that is uncertain. Trimming removed 0 bases from V and 3 bases from J; junction bases left unmatched: 3. This CDR3 contains 16 residues. CDR3 bases: TGCGCCAGCAGTCAATCGAGGACAGGGGGCTACTATGGCTACACCTTC. Its translation: CASSQSRTGGYYGYTF.

The CDR3 loop reads CSARRVAGGDTQYF. CDR3 sequence (DNA): TGCAGCGCCCGCCGAGTAGCGGGGGGAGATACGCAGTATTTT. The chain is built from TRBV29-1 and TRBJ2-3; 10 positions match TRBD2. Per germline, CDR1 SQVTM and CDR2 ANQGSEA. The CDR3 is 14 residues long. After removal of 7 bases from V and 5 bases from J, the junction contained 9 bases not matched to a gene.

This clone showed up just a few times. The gene calls are TRBV14 and TRBJ2-3, with 13 bases that match TRBD2. Germline V gene sequence: CDR1 SGHDN, CDR2 FVKESK. The CDR3 spans 18 residues. The V gene end was trimmed by 4 bases and the J gene end by 5 bases; junction bases not matched to a gene: 12. In DNA form, the CDR3 reads TGTGCCAGCAGCCCTATTACTAGCGGGGGGGCCTGGAGAGATACGCAGTATTTT. It is translated as CASSPITSGGAWRDTQYF.

This clone was seen once. The chain recombines TRBV5-1 with TRBJ1-1; 8 bases agree with TRBD1. The CDR3 contains 14 residues. Germline CDR1 is SGHRS and CDR2 is YFSETQ. The junction had 8 bases not matched to a gene; V was cut back by 4 bases and J by 6 bases. CDR3 loop: CASSTTTGAPEAFF. The CDR3 bases are TGCGCCAGCAGCACAACGACAGGGGCCCCTGAAGCTTTCTTT.

This clone was seen only a few times. This chain joins TRBV7-9 and TRBJ2-3; D not certain. The V and J ends lost 7 bases and 1 base respectively, with 12 bases between them. The germline CDR1 and CDR2 sequences are SEHNR and FQNEAQ (reference sequence). The length of the CDR3 is 14 residues. The CDR3 sequence is CASTPTSGTDTQYF. CDR3 sequence (DNA): TGTGCCAGCACCCCGACCAGCGGCACAGATACGCAGTATTTT.

This chain uses TRBV11-2 with TRBJ2-2; TRBD1 matches 8 bases. Germline values: CDR1 SGHAT, CDR2 FQNNGV. The V and J ends lost 8 bases and 1 base, in that order; junction bases with no gene match: 6. The CDR3 is 15 residues long. The CDR3 sequence: CASRRGHGNTGELFF. For the CDR3, the DNA is TGTGCCAGCCGCAGGGGGCACGGGAACACCGGGGAGCTGTTTTTT.

This clone was detected a few times. This chain links TRBV5-4 with TRBJ1-1, with no clear D. With 0 bases removed from V and 0 bases from J, the gap between germline ends came to 9 bases. The CDR3 length is 15 residues. Germline-derived CDR1 and CDR2 are SGHNT and YYREEE (reference sequence). CDR3 amino acids: CASSLGRPVNTEAFF. In nucleotides, the CDR3 is TGTGCCAGCAGCTTGGGGAGGCCGGTGAACACTGAAGCTTTCTTT.

This clone was counted between two and nine times. The rearrangement links TRBV18 to TRBJ1-1; 11 nucleotides match TRBD1. This CDR3 has 13 residues. With V trimmed by 2 bases and J by 11 bases, 4 bases remained unmatched. Germline CDR1 reads KGHSH; CDR2 reads LQKENI. The CDR3 DNA follows: TGTGCCAGCTCACCAGATGGACAGGGGGCGGCTTTCTTT. This gives the protein CASSPDGQGAAFF.

The chain is built from TRBV19 and TRBJ2-3; D remains ambiguous. This CDR3 is 12 amino acids long. Per the germline V gene, CDR1 is LNHDA and CDR2 is SQIVND (reference sequence). V was pared by 7 bases and J by 1 base, with 6 bases between. The DNA for the CDR3 is TGTGCCAGTACAACAGGCACAGATACGCAGTATTTT. This translates into CASTTGTDTQYF.

This clone showed up just a few times. The chain couples TRBV5-4 to TRBJ1-1; 11 nucleotides align to TRBD1. Germline trimming cut 4 bases from V and 5 bases from J; bases unmatched to any gene: 7. The CDR3 has 15 residues. Germline loops: CDR1 SGHNT, CDR2 YYREEE (reference sequence). CDR3 sequence reads: CASSPRGQGDTEAFF. The CDR3 nucleotides read TGTGCCAGCAGCCCCAGGGGACAGGGGGATACTGAAGCTTTCTTT. Variable domain in full (rest from reference TRBV5-4 and TRBJ1-1): ETGVTQSPTHLIKTRGQQVTLRCSSQSGHNTVSWYQQALGQGPQFIFQYYREEENGRGNFPPRFSGLQFPNYSSELNVNALELDDSALYLCASSPRGQGDTEAFFGQGTRLTVV.

V and J are TRBV10-2 and TRBJ2-2, with D perhaps matching TRBD2 (6 bases). Germline CDR1 reads WSHSY; CDR2 reads SAAADI. The CDR3 sequence is 16 residues long. Trimming stripped 4 bases from V and 6 bases from J, with 18 bases between. CDR3 region: CASSAPGTVLPGELFF. CDR3 nucleotide sequence: TGCGCCAGCAGTGCACCCGGGACTGTATTACCCGGGGAGCTGTTTTTT.

This clone was found many times. The J gene is TRBJ2-4, the V gene TRBV14; 7 nucleotides line up with TRBD2. The CDR3 is 14 amino acids. Germline assignment: CDR1 SGHDN and CDR2 FVKESK. The V gene end was trimmed by 1 base and the J gene end by 9 bases; junction bases not matched to a gene: 6. The chain's CDR3 is CASSQGGRAVIQYF. In DNA, the CDR3 is TGTGCCAGCAGCCAAGGTGGGAGGGCTGTCATTCAGTACTTC.

The chain is built from TRBV18 and TRBJ2-4, with 8 bases that match TRBD2. J lost 8 bases, V lost 3 bases, and 6 bases had no gene match. CDR1 and CDR2 from the germline V gene are KGHSH and LQKENI. There are 14 residues in the CDR3. The CDR3 coding sequence is TGTGCCAGCTCACCCAGCGGGGGTAGGGACATTCAGTACTTC. Translation gives CASSPSGGRDIQYF.

This clone was observed many times. V and J are TRBV4-3 and TRBJ2-7, with TRBD2 as a possible D gene (5 bases). V was clipped by 1 base and J by 7 bases, with 14 bases between them. The CDR3 is made up of 14 amino acids. Looked up from germline, CDR1 is LGHNA and CDR2 is YSLEER. CDR3 region: CASSQGPHSGEQYF. The CDR3 DNA reads as TGCGCCAGCAGCCAAGGGCCGCACTCGGGAGAGCAGTACTTC.